The source of this T cell receptor (beta chain) is a study of control samples from healthy donors and cancer patients. Using immunoSEQ multiplex PCR, the repertoire was profiled, and TCRdb retains in-frame clones only, with some absent. Among 390,000 or so clones, about 93% were seen once, and the ten largest hold 5% to 7%. From germline, CDR1 is ENHRY and CDR2 SYGVKD. Trimming took 11 bases from V and 0 from J, leaving 13 bases between them. The CDR3 covers 13 residues. The chain has TRBV10-3 and TRBJ1-1, with no clear D. What was sequenced was PBMCs. The TCR originated in a man aged 40-50 years with head and neck cancer. The CDR3 is CAATSIMNTEAFF. CDR3 DNA sequence: TGTGCCGCAACTTCTATCATGAACACTGAAGCTTTCTTT.